These 30 T cell receptor beta chains share one sample of origin, sequenced in a study of long-term antiretroviral therapy in people with HIV. The run of the v3.0 immunoSEQ assay was at survey level. TCRdb's table, derived via immunoSEQ multiplex PCR, lists solely in-frame clones and lacks some. The data contain about 14,000 clones, 77% of them seen just once; the ten biggest clones take up roughly 19%. The sequences come from unsorted PBMCs, collected 1.3 years before starting antiretroviral therapy. The receptors derive from a man aged 40-49 years with HIV.

This chain links TRBV27 with TRBJ2-2; TRBD2 aligns across 10 bases. This CDR3 contains 15 residues. The trim removed 4 bases at V and 3 bases at J, leaving 2 bases unmatched. From germline, CDR1 is MNHEY and CDR2 SMNVEV (reference sequence). The CDR3 coding sequence is TGTGCCAGCAGTTATGGACTAGCGGACACCGGGGAGCTGTTTTTT. Its translation is CASSYGLADTGELFF.

The chain links TRBV5-1 to TRBJ1-6; D is possibly TRBD1 (5 bases). The CDR3 runs to 16 residues. V was trimmed by 4 bases and J by 13 bases, leaving 24 bases between them. From germline, CDR1 is SGHRS and CDR2 YFSETQ. This chain's CDR3 is CASSLGTVGPREPLHF. CDR3 nucleotides: TGCGCCAGCAGCCTCGGGACCGTAGGCCCTAGGGAGCCCCTCCACTTT.

The CDR3 DNA reads as TGTGCCAGCTCCAGTGGGCCTGCGACTAATGAAAAACTGTTTTTT. Encoded protein: CASSSGPATNEKLFF. The V gene is TRBV6-1, the J gene TRBJ1-4; no clear D gene. V lost 8 bases, J lost 2 bases, and 15 bases lay in between. Germline lookup yields CDR1 MNHNS and CDR2 SASEGT. The CDR3 has 15 residues.

The chain links TRBV28 to TRBJ2-5, with no clear D. Per germline, CDR1 MDHEN and CDR2 SYDVKM. V was cut by 5 bases and J by 7 bases, with 8 bases left in between. There are 11 residues in the CDR3. The CDR3 coding sequence is TGTGCCAGCAGTCCCGGAGTGACCCAGTACTTC. It specifies CASSPGVTQYF.

This clone was seen a few times. This chain joins TRBV30 and TRBJ1-1; D might be TRBD1 (6 bases). Trimming stripped 7 bases from V and 0 bases from J, with 9 bases between. Germline CDR1 is GTSNPN and CDR2 is SVGIG (reference sequence). The CDR3 contains 12 residues. CDR3 in DNA: TGTGCCTTCGGACAGATGAACACTGAAGCTTTCTTT. Its protein product is CAFGQMNTEAFF.

The rearrangement uses TRBV6-5 and TRBJ2-7, with 8 bases lining up with TRBD1. The V gene end was trimmed by 2 bases and the J gene end by 2 bases; junction bases not matched to a gene: 5. Germline lookup yields CDR1 MNHEY and CDR2 SVGAGI. The CDR3 length is 15 residues. CDR3 sequence: CASSYEQGETYEQYF. The CDR3 DNA sequence: TGTGCCAGCAGTTACGAACAGGGGGAGACCTACGAGCAGTACTTC.

The chain recombines TRBV6-6 with TRBJ1-1; D is perhaps TRBD1 (6 bases). This CDR3 has 13 residues. Germline values: CDR1 MNHNY, CDR2 SVGAGI (reference sequence). V was trimmed by 6 bases and J by 3 bases, leaving 11 bases between them. The CDR3 region is CASRGGVYTEAFF. CDR3 in DNA: TGTGCCAGCAGAGGGGGGGTGTACACTGAAGCTTTCTTT.

This clone was seen more than once but under ten times. The genes are TRBV9 and TRBJ2-6; 7 bases align to TRBD1. This CDR3 has 18 amino acids. V shed 2 bases, J shed 2 bases, and the junction held 10 bases outside the gene matches. Per the germline V gene, CDR1 is SGDLS and CDR2 is YYNGEE. In DNA, the CDR3 is TGTGCCAGCAGCGTTAACAGGGGTAATGCCCCTGGGGCCAACGTCCTGACTTTC. Its translation: CASSVNRGNAPGANVLTF.

The chain employs TRBV10-3 and TRBJ1-2; TRBD1 matches at 7 bases. Unmatched junction bases numbered 13, after V lost 3 bases and J lost 0 bases. This CDR3 is 18 amino acids long. Germline-derived CDR1 and CDR2 are ENHRY and SYGVKD. This CDR3 is CAISERGQAISANYGYTF. CDR3 nucleotide sequence: TGTGCCATCAGTGAAAGGGGGCAGGCTATTTCGGCTAACTATGGCTACACCTTC.

The chain uses TRBV25-1 and TRBJ1-1; D is possibly TRBD1 (6 bases). Trimming took off 7 bases at V and 2 bases at J, with 14 bases between the two ends. Germline assignment: CDR1 MGHDK and CDR2 SYGVNS. The CDR3 is 14 amino acids. In DNA form, the CDR3 reads TGTGCCAGCAAGCGACGGGACACAAACACTGAAGCTTTCTTT. It specifies CASKRRDTNTEAFF.

The chain has TRBV9 and TRBJ1-6; 10 bases map to TRBD1. J lost 7 bases, V lost 0 bases, and 4 bases had no gene match. Germline CDR1 and CDR2: SGDLS and YYNGEE. There are 16 residues in the CDR3. CDR3 DNA sequence: TGTGCCAGCAGCGTAGACCGGACAGGGGGAAATTCACCCCTCCACTTT. It codes for CASSVDRTGGNSPLHF. Supplemented by reference TRBV9 and TRBJ1-6, the full variable domain reads DSGVTQTPKHLITATGQRVTLRCSPRSGDLSVYWYQQSLDQGLQFLIQYYNGEERAKGNILERFSAQQFPDLHSELNLSSLELGDSALYFCASSVDRTGGNSPLHFGNGTRLTVT.

This clone showed up just a few times. V usage is TRBV6-1 and J usage is TRBJ2-7, with D perhaps matching TRBD1 or TRBD2 (5 bases each). V was cut by 3 bases and J by 5 bases, with 14 bases left in between. The CDR3 totals 14 residues. Germline assignment: CDR1 MNHNS and CDR2 SASEGT. The CDR3 loop is CASSDDWGWDEQYF. The CDR3 DNA reads TGTGCCAGCAGTGACGACTGGGGGTGGGACGAGCAGTACTTC.

In its sample, this clone was seen a few times. The V and J genes are TRBV27 and TRBJ2-7, with D perhaps matching TRBD1 or TRBD2 (6 bases each). Trimming cost V 6 bases and J 7 bases, with 10 bases left between them. CDR3 size: 11 residues. Looked up from germline, CDR1 is MNHEY and CDR2 is SMNVEV (reference sequence). As DNA, the CDR3 is TGTGCCAGCAGACTAGGGGGGGAGCAGTACTTC. It encodes CASRLGGEQYF.

V gene TRBV4-1 combines with J gene TRBJ2-7, with D maybe TRBD1 (5 bases). Per the germline V gene, CDR1 is MGHRA and CDR2 is YSYEKL. Deletions cut 1 base from V and 6 bases from J, with 10 bases between. The CDR3 is made up of 13 amino acids. CDR3 sequence reads: CASSQGGYGEQYF. The DNA of the CDR3 is TGCGCCAGCAGCCAAGGGGGCTACGGCGAGCAGTACTTC.

The CDR3 reads CASSPSNSNQPQHF. The CDR3 DNA reads TGTGCCAGCAGTCCTTCCAATAGCAATCAGCCCCAGCATTTT. The chain couples TRBV2 to TRBJ1-5; D unresolved. The germline V gene encodes CDR1 SNHLY and CDR2 FYNNEI. V was trimmed by 5 bases and J by 0 bases, leaving 8 bases between them. This CDR3 contains 14 residues.

The J gene is TRBJ2-3, the V gene TRBV10-3, with D uncertain. Between the trimmed V and J ends, which lost 10 bases and 0 bases, there was a span of 5 bases. Per germline, CDR1 ENHRY and CDR2 SYGVKD. The CDR3 has 11 residues. The CDR3 coding sequence is TGTGCCACCCTCAGCACAGATACGCAGTATTTT. It is translated as CATLSTDTQYF.

The chain links TRBV29-1 to TRBJ2-7; D possibly matches TRBD1 or TRBD2 (5 bases each). Trimming left V 4 bases short and J 5 bases short, with 12 bases between. The V gene's germline CDR1 is SQVTM and CDR2 ANQGSEA. This CDR3 has 12 amino acids. The CDR3 DNA reads TGCAGCGTTGGAGGACGGGGCGACGAGCAGTACTTC. Its translation is CSVGGRGDEQYF.

This clone occurred once. This chain uses TRBV2 with TRBJ1-4; no reliable D call. This CDR3 has 14 amino acids. The ends were cut back, 8 bases at V and 0 bases at J, with 10 bases in the middle. The germline V gene encodes CDR1 SNHLY and CDR2 FYNNEI. The DNA of the CDR3 is TGTGCCAGCCTTGCGCTTGCAACTAATGAAAAACTGTTTTTT. It translates to CASLALATNEKLFF.

The chain couples TRBV19 to TRBJ2-7; D is perhaps TRBD1 or TRBD2 (5 bases each). Trimming took 5 bases from V and 2 from J, leaving 25 bases between them. CDR3 length: 18 amino acids. Germline V gives CDR1 LNHDA, CDR2 SQIVND (reference sequence). This CDR3 is CASSLFYVGTAGTYEQYF. CDR3 coding DNA: TGTGCCAGTAGTCTGTTCTACGTCGGGACGGCGGGCACCTACGAGCAGTACTTC.

The V call is TRBV9, the J call TRBJ2-3; the match to TRBD2 covers 10 bases. J gave up 5 bases and V 0 bases, and 6 bases lay outside the gene matches. The CDR3 covers 16 residues. Germline CDR1 is SGDLS and CDR2 is YYNGEE. CDR3 region: CASSVGLAGAEDTQYF. Here the CDR3 DNA reads TGTGCCAGCAGCGTAGGCCTAGCGGGGGCGGAAGATACGCAGTATTTT.

The rearrangement uses TRBV21-1 and TRBJ2-7. TRBV21-1 is listed as a pseudogene. CDR3 length equals 15 residues. CDR3 in amino acids: CASIQRGPSTYEQYF. The CDR3 DNA reads as TGTGCCAGCATCCAGAGGGGACCTTCGACCTACGAGCAGTACTTC.

The rearrangement joins TRBV27 to TRBJ2-3; 10 bases are a match to TRBD2. Germline assignment: CDR1 MNHEY and CDR2 SMNVEV (reference sequence). The CDR3 contains 16 residues. V gave up 5 bases and J gave up 0 bases; unmatched junction bases: 5. CDR3 amino acids: CASSPTSGVSTDTQYF. For the CDR3, the DNA is TGTGCCAGCAGTCCTACTAGCGGGGTTAGCACAGATACGCAGTATTTT.

This clone was counted between two and nine times. The chain links TRBV7-6 to TRBJ1-4; D remains ambiguous. Trimming shortened V by 1 base and J by 5 bases, and 11 bases separated the two germline ends. The V gene's germline CDR1 is SGHVS and CDR2 FNYEAQ. The CDR3 loop spans 15 amino acids. The CDR3 reads CASSLDPSANEKLFF. In DNA form, the CDR3 reads TGTGCCAGCAGCTTAGACCCTAGCGCGAATGAAAAACTGTTTTTT. Combining the CDR3 with reference TRBV7-6 and TRBJ1-4 gives the whole variable domain GAGVSQSPRYKVTKRGQDVALRCDPISGHVSLYWYRQALGQGPEFLTYFNYEAQQDKSGLPNDRFSAERPEGSISTLTIQRTEQRDSAMYRCASSLDPSANEKLFFGSGTQLSVL.

This clone appeared a single time. V and J are TRBV5-4 and TRBJ2-3, with D unclear. V was trimmed by 6 bases and J by 2 bases, leaving 16 bases between them. Looked up from germline, CDR1 is SGHNT and CDR2 is YYREEE (reference sequence). CDR3 length: 15 amino acids. The CDR3 here is CASKTGRTVTDTQYF. In DNA, the CDR3 is TGTGCCAGCAAAACCGGGCGTACCGTCACAGATACGCAGTATTTT.

Only a few counts were recorded for this clone. The chain links TRBV2 to TRBJ2-5, with D perhaps matching TRBD1 (6 bases). CDR1 is SNHLY and CDR2 is FYNNEI in the germline V gene. V lost 5 bases and J 0 bases, leaving 10 bases between the germline ends. The CDR3 runs to 14 residues. The CDR3 reads CASSRGGHQETQYF. As DNA, the CDR3 is TGTGCCAGCAGTAGAGGGGGACACCAAGAGACCCAGTACTTC.

The chain carries TRBV6-6 and TRBJ1-1; TRBD1 is a possible D gene (5 bases). The germline CDR1 and CDR2 sequences are MNHNY and SVGAGI (reference sequence). V was clipped by 6 bases and J by 7 bases, with 12 bases between them. There are 12 residues in the CDR3. In nucleotides, the CDR3 is TGTGCCAGCAGGTTGACCGGGGGTGAAGCTTTCTTT. Residues: CASRLTGGEAFF.

The chain employs TRBV4-1 and TRBJ2-4; 9 bases line up with TRBD1. The V segment lost 4 bases and the J segment 0 bases; nucleotides outside the gene matches: 1. This CDR3 is built from 15 residues. CDR1 and CDR2 (germline): MGHRA, YSYEKL. The CDR3 protein is CASSRDREAKNIQYF. CDR3 coding DNA: TGCGCCAGCAGCCGGGACAGGGAAGCCAAAAACATTCAGTACTTC.

The CDR3 sequence is CASSPYQGTSYNEQFF. For the CDR3, the DNA is TGTGCCAGCAGCCCTTATCAGGGAACCTCCTACAATGAGCAGTTCTTC. The chain links TRBV11-2 to TRBJ2-1; tentative D call: TRBD1 (5 bases). With 5 bases removed from V and 0 bases from J, the gap between germline ends came to 14 bases. From germline, CDR1 is SGHAT and CDR2 FQNNGV. The CDR3 totals 16 residues.

The chain links TRBV2 to TRBJ2-3; TRBD2 agrees at 7 bases. V shed 6 bases, J shed 3 bases, and the junction held 9 bases outside the gene matches. The CDR3 contains 15 residues. From germline, CDR1 is SNHLY and CDR2 FYNNEI. The CDR3, as DNA: TGTGCCAGCAGCCAACTAGCGAAGTCAACAGATACGCAGTATTTT. Amino acid sequence: CASSQLAKSTDTQYF.

The gene calls are TRBV30 and TRBJ1-2; 9 nucleotides align to TRBD1. V was pared by 2 bases and J by 1 base, with 5 bases of the junction left unmatched. Germline-derived CDR1 and CDR2 are GTSNPN and SVGIG (reference sequence). CDR3 length equals 15 residues. CDR3 nucleotide sequence: TGTGCCTGGAGTAGGGACAGGGCGCTTAACTATGGCTACACCTTC. Translating it yields CAWSRDRALNYGYTF.